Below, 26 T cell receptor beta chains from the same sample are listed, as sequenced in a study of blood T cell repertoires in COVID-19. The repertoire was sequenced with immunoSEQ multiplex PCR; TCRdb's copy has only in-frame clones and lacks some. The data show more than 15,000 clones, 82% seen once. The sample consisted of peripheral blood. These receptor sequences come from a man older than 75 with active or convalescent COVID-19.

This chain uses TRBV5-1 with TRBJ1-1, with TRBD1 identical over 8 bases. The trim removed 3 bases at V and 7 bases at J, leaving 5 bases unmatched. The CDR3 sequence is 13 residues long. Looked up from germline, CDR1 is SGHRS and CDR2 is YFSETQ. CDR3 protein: CASSSTGDGEAFF. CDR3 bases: TGCGCCAGCAGCTCGACAGGGGACGGTGAAGCTTTCTTT.

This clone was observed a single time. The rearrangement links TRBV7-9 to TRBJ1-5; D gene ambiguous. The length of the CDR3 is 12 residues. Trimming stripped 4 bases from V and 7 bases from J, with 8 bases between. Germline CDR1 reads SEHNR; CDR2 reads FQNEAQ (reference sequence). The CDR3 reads CASSSPGQPQHF. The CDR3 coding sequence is TGTGCCAGCAGCTCCCCGGGACAGCCCCAGCATTTT.

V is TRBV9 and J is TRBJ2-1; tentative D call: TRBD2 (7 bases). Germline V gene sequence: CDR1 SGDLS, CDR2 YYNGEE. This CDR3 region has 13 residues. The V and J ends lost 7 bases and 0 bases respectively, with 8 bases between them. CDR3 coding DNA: TGTGCCAGCGGGGGGGCCTCCTACAATGAGCAGTTCTTC. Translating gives CASGGASYNEQFF.

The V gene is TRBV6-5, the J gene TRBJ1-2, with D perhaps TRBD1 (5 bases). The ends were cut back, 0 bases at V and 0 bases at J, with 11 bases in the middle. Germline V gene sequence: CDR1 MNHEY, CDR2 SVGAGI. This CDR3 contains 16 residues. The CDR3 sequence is CASSYSTGRANYGYTF. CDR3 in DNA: TGTGCCAGCAGTTACTCAACAGGAAGGGCTAACTATGGCTACACCTTC.

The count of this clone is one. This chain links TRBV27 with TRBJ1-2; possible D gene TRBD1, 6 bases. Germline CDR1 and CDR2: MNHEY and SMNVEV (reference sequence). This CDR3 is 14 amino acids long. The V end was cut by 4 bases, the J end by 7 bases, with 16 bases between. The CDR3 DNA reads TGTGCCAGCAGTTCCCCCTGGGGGGGCCTTGGCTACACCTTC. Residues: CASSSPWGGLGYTF.

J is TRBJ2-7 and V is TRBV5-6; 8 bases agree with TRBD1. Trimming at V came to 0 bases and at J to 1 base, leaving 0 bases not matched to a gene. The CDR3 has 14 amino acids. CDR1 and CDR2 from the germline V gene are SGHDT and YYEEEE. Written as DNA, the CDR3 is TGTGCCAGCAGCTTGGGACAGGGGTCCTACGAGCAGTACTTC. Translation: CASSLGQGSYEQYF.

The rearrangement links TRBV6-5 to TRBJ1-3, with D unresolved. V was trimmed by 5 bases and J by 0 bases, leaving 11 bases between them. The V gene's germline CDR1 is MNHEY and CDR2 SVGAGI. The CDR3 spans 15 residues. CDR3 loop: CASSIGLASGNTIYF. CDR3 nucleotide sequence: TGTGCCAGCAGTATAGGATTAGCCTCTGGAAACACCATATATTTT.

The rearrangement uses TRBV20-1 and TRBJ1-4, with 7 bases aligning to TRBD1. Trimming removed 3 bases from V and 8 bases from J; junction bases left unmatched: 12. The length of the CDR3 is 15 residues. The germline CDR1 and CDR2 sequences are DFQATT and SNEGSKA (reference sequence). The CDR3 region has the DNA TGCAGTGCTAGTGTTAGACAGGGACCGACCGAAAAACTGTTTTTT. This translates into CSASVRQGPTEKLFF.

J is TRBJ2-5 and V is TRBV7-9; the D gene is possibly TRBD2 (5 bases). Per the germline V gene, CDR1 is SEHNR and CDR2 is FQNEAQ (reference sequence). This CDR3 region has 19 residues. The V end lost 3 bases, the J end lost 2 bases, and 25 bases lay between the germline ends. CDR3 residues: CASSFGGPAVVQRQETQYF. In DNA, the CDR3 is TGTGCCAGCAGCTTCGGTGGCCCCGCAGTAGTGCAGCGGCAAGAGACCCAGTACTTC.

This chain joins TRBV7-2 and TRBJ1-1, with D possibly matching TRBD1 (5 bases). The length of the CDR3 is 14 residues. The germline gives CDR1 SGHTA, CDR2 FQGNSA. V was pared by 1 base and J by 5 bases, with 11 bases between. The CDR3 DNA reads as TGTGCCAGCAGCTTAGAAGGGGCGCGGACTGAAGCTTTCTTT. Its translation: CASSLEGARTEAFF.

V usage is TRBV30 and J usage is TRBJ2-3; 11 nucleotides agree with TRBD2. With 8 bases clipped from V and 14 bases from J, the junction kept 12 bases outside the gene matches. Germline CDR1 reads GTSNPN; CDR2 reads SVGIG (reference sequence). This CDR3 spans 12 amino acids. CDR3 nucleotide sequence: TGTGCCCGAGACTCTAGCGGGGGGTTTCTGTATTTT. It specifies CARDSSGGFLYF.

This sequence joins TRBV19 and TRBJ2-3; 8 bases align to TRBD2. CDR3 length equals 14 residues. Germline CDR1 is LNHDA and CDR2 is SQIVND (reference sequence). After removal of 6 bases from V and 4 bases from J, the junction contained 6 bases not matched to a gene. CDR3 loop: CASSRGGEADTQYF. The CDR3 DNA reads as TGTGCCAGTAGCCGGGGGGGCGAAGCAGATACGCAGTATTTT.

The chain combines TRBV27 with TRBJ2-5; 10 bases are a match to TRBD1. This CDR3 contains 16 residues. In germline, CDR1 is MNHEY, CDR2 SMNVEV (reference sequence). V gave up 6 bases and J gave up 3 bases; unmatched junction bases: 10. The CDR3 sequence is CASSSGTGESKETQYF. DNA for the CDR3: TGTGCCAGCAGCTCCGGGACAGGGGAGAGCAAAGAGACCCAGTACTTC.

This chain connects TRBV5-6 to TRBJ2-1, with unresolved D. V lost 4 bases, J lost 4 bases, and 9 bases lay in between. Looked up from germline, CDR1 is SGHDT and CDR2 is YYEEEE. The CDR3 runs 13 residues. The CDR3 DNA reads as TGTGCCAGCAGCCGCCTAGAGTACAATGAGCAGTTCTTC. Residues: CASSRLEYNEQFF.

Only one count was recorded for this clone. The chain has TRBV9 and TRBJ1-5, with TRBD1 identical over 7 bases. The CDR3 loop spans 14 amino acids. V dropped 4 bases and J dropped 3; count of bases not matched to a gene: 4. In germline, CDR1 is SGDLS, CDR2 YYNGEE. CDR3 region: CASSLGQNNQPQHF. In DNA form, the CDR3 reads TGTGCCAGCAGCCTGGGACAGAACAATCAGCCCCAGCATTTT. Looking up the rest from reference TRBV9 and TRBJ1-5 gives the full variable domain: DSGVTQTPKHLITATGQRVTLRCSPRSGDLSVYWYQQSLDQGLQFLIQYYNGEERAKGNILERFSAQQFPDLHSELNLSSLELGDSALYFCASSLGQNNQPQHFGDGTRLSIL.

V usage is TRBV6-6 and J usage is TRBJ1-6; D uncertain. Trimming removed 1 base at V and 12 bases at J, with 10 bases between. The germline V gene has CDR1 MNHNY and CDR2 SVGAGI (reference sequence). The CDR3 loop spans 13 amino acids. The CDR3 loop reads CASSYWEGLPLHF. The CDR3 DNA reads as TGTGCCAGCAGTTACTGGGAGGGTCTACCCCTCCACTTT.

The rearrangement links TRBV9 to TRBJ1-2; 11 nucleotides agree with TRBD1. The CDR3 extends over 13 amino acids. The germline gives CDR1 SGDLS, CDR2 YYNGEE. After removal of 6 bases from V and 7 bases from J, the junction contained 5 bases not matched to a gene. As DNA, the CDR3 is TGTGCCAGCACCGGACAGGGGGCAAGTGGCTACACCTTC. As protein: CASTGQGASGYTF. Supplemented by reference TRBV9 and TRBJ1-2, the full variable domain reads DSGVTQTPKHLITATGQRVTLRCSPRSGDLSVYWYQQSLDQGLQFLIQYYNGEERAKGNILERFSAQQFPDLHSELNLSSLELGDSALYFCASTGQGASGYTFGSGTRLTVV.

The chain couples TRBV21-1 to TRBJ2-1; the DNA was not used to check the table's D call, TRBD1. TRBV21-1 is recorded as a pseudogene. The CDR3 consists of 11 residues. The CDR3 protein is CASSKGPPGFF. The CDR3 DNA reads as TGTGCCAGCAGCAAGGGCCCCCCCGGCTTCTTC.

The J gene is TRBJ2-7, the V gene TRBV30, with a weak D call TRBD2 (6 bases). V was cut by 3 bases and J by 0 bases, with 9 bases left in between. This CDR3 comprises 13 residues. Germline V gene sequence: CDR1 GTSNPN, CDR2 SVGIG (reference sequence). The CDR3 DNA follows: TGTGCCTGGAGATTAGCGGCCTCCTACGAGCAGTACTTC. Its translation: CAWRLAASYEQYF.

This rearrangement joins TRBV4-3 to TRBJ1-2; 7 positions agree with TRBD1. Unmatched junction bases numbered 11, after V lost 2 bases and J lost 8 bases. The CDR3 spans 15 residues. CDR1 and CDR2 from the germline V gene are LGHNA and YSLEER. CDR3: CASSQRTDRANGYTF. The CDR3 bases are TGCGCCAGCAGCCAACGCACAGACAGGGCCAACGGCTACACCTTC.

The CDR3 reads CASSGRGGLAYNEQFF. CDR3 coding DNA: TGTGCCAGCAGCGGGAGGGGGGGACTAGCCTACAATGAGCAGTTCTTC. This sequence joins TRBV6-4 and TRBJ2-1; 8 bases are shared with TRBD2. The V segment lost 6 bases and the J segment 2 bases; nucleotides outside the gene matches: 9. Germline lookup yields CDR1 MRHNA and CDR2 SNTAGT. The CDR3 sequence is 16 residues long.

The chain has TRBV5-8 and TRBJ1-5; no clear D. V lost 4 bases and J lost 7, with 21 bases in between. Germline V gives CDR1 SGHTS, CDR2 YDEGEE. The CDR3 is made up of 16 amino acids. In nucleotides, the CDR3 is TGTGCCAGCAGCGCTCCAACCGGGGTGTGGGTACAGCCCCAGCATTTT. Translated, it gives CASSAPTGVWVQPQHF.

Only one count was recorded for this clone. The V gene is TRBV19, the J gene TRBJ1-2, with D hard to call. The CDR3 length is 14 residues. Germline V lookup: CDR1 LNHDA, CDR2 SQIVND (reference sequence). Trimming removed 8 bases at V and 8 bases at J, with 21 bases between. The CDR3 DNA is TGTGCCAGTCTCCTTACTACGGGTCCTGGGGGCTACACCTTC. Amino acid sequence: CASLLTTGPGGYTF.

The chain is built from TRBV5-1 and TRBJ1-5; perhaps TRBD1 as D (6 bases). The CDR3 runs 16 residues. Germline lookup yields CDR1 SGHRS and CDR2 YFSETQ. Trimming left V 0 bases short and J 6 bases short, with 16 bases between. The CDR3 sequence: CASSLGDHQGGQPQHF. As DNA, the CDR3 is TGCGCCAGCAGCTTGGGGGATCATCAAGGGGGTCAGCCCCAGCATTTT.

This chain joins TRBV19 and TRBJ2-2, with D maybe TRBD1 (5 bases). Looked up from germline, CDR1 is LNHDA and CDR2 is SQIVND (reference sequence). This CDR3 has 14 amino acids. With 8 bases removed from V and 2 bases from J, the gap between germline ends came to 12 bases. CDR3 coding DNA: TGTGCCAGTGGGGCCGGGCACAACACCGGGGAGCTGTTTTTT. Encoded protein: CASGAGHNTGELFF.

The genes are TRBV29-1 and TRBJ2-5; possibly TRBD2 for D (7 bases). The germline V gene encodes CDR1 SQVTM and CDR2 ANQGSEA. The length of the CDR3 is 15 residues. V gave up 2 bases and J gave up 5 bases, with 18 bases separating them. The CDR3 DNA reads TGCAGCGTTGAAATAGGGGGGGCAGGAGGGGAGACCCAGTACTTC. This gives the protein CSVEIGGAGGETQYF. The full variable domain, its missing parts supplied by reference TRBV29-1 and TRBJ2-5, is SAVISQKPSRDICQRGTSLTIQCQVDSQVTMMFWYRQQPGQSLTLIATANQGSEATYESGFVIDKFPISRPNLTFSTLTVSNMSPEDSSIYLCSVEIGGAGGETQYFGPGTRLLVL.